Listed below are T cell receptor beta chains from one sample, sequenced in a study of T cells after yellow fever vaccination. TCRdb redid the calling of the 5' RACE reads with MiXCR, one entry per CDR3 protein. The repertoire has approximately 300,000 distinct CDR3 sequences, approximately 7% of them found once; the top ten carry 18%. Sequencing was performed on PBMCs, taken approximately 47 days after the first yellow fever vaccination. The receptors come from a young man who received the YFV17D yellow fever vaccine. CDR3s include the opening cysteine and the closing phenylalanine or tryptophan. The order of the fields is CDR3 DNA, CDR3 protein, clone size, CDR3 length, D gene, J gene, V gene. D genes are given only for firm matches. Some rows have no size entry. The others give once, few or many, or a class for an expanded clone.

CDR3nt: TGCGCCAGCAGCCCGGGACTAGCGGGGGCCCTGGCGAACATTCAGTACTTC; CDR3aa: CASSPGLAGALANIQYF; abundance: -; len: 17; d_gene: TRBD2; j_gene: TRBJ2-4; v_gene: TRBV4-3
CDR3nt: TGTGCCAGTACCACCTTTAGCGGGGGGGTCTCCTACAATGAGCAGTTCTTC; CDR3aa: CASTTFSGGVSYNEQFF; abundance: -; len: 17; d_gene: TRBD2; j_gene: TRBJ2-1; v_gene: TRBV19
CDR3nt: TGTGCCAGCAGCCAAGAAGTCAGAGGAGCCGGAAACTATGGCTACACCTTC; CDR3aa: CASSQEVRGAGNYGYTF; abundance: -; len: 17; d_gene: -; j_gene: TRBJ1-2; v_gene: TRBV3-1
CDR3nt: TGTGCCACCAGCAGAGTAATTAGCGGGGCTACAGATACGCAGTATTTT; CDR3aa: CATSRVISGATDTQYF; abundance: few; len: 16; d_gene: TRBD2; j_gene: TRBJ2-3; v_gene: TRBV15
CDR3nt: TGTGCCAGCAGCCTCAACCGGGATCGCTCCTACAATGAGCAGTTCTTC; CDR3aa: CASSLNRDRSYNEQFF; abundance: few; len: 16; d_gene: -; j_gene: TRBJ2-1; v_gene: TRBV7-8
CDR3nt: TGCAGTGCTAGTGGCGGGACAGGGGTCACTGAAGCTTTCTTT; CDR3aa: CSASGGTGVTEAFF; abundance: few; len: 14; d_gene: TRBD1; j_gene: TRBJ1-1; v_gene: TRBV20-1
CDR3nt: TGTGCCAGCAGCCGGGGGGCGTCCAGCGGGCATATAAGAGAGTACTTC; CDR3aa: CASSRGASSGHIREYF; abundance: -; len: 16; d_gene: -; j_gene: TRBJ2-5; v_gene: TRBV11-2
CDR3nt: TGTGCCAGCAGACGGGAGACGGGGAACACCATATATTTT; CDR3aa: CASRRETGNTIYF; abundance: -; len: 13; d_gene: -; j_gene: TRBJ1-3; v_gene: TRBV7-2
CDR3nt: TGTGCCAGCAGCCATCCGGAGGGGGTCCGCTCCTACGAGCAGTACTTC; CDR3aa: CASSHPEGVRSYEQYF; abundance: -; len: 16; d_gene: -; j_gene: TRBJ2-7; v_gene: TRBV14
CDR3nt: TGTGCCAGCAGTCGGTCCTATTCAGTTACAGGGGGCACTGAAGCTTTCTTT; CDR3aa: CASSRSYSVTGGTEAFF; abundance: -; len: 17; d_gene: TRBD1; j_gene: TRBJ1-1; v_gene: TRBV6-1
CDR3nt: TGTGCCAGCTCGCTTCTGCGGCATACGCAGTATTTT; CDR3aa: CASSLLRHTQYF; abundance: many; len: 12; d_gene: -; j_gene: TRBJ2-3; v_gene: TRBV12-3/TRBV12-4
CDR3nt: TGTGCCAGCGGCTTTAGCGCCGGGGAGCTGTTTTTT; CDR3aa: CASGFSAGELFF; abundance: -; len: 12; d_gene: -; j_gene: TRBJ2-2; v_gene: TRBV6-5
CDR3nt: TGTGCCAGCAGCCCCGGGACAGGGGCGAGCACTGAAGCTTTCTTT; CDR3aa: CASSPGTGASTEAFF; abundance: -; len: 15; d_gene: TRBD1; j_gene: TRBJ1-1; v_gene: TRBV5-5
CDR3nt: TGTGCCAGCAGCCTCCGACAGGGCGATCAGCCCCAGCATTTT; CDR3aa: CASSLRQGDQPQHF; abundance: many; len: 14; d_gene: TRBD1; j_gene: TRBJ1-5; v_gene: TRBV7-2
CDR3nt: TGCGCCAGCAGCTCCGGAGAGAACACTGAAGCTTTCTTT; CDR3aa: CASSSGENTEAFF; abundance: -; len: 13; d_gene: -; j_gene: TRBJ1-1; v_gene: TRBV5-1
CDR3nt: TGTGCCACCAGCAGAGACCAGGGGCCCCAGCATTTT; CDR3aa: CATSRDQGPQHF; abundance: -; len: 12; d_gene: -; j_gene: TRBJ1-5; v_gene: TRBV15
CDR3nt: TGTGCCAGCAGTTACTCGCAGGGCCTCTCCTACAATGAGCAGTTCTTC; CDR3aa: CASSYSQGLSYNEQFF; abundance: few; len: 16; d_gene: -; j_gene: TRBJ2-1; v_gene: TRBV6-5
CDR3nt: TGTGCCAGCAGGTTAACTTCCGGGACAGGGGCTGGAGAGACCAAGTACTTC; CDR3aa: CASRLTSGTGAGETKYF; abundance: -; len: 17; d_gene: TRBD1; j_gene: TRBJ2-5; v_gene: TRBV12-3/TRBV12-4
CDR3nt: TGTGCCAGCAGTTGGCAGGGGGCCACACGCAATGAGCAGTTCTTC; CDR3aa: CASSWQGATRNEQFF; abundance: few; len: 15; d_gene: TRBD1; j_gene: TRBJ2-1; v_gene: TRBV6-5
CDR3nt: TGTGCCAGCAGCAGCATAACGGTGGGCTACACCTTC; CDR3aa: CASSSITVGYTF; abundance: -; len: 12; d_gene: -; j_gene: TRBJ1-2; v_gene: TRBV9
CDR3nt: TGTGCCAGCAGCTTAGGGGCGAGCTCCTACGAGCAGTACTTC; CDR3aa: CASSLGASSYEQYF; abundance: -; len: 14; d_gene: -; j_gene: TRBJ2-7; v_gene: TRBV7-2
CDR3nt: TGCAGTGCTAGCGCCCGCCGGGACAGACTTAGCAATCAGCCCCAGCATTTT; CDR3aa: CSASARRDRLSNQPQHF; abundance: few; len: 17; d_gene: TRBD1; j_gene: TRBJ1-5; v_gene: TRBV20-1
CDR3nt: TGCGCCAGCAGCCACGGACTAGGGAATCAGCCCCAGCATTTT; CDR3aa: CASSHGLGNQPQHF; abundance: few; len: 14; d_gene: -; j_gene: TRBJ1-5; v_gene: TRBV4-3
CDR3nt: TGCAGCACCTCCCGGGGGGCTAACTATGGCTACACCTTC; CDR3aa: CSTSRGANYGYTF; abundance: few; len: 13; d_gene: -; j_gene: TRBJ1-2; v_gene: TRBV29-1
CDR3nt: TGCGCCAGCAGCTTGGTGGGCGTGTCAACAGATACGCAGTATTTT; CDR3aa: CASSLVGVSTDTQYF; abundance: -; len: 15; d_gene: -; j_gene: TRBJ2-3; v_gene: TRBV5-1
CDR3nt: TGTGCCAGCATCCACAGTACAGATAATGAGCAGTTCTTC; CDR3aa: CASIHSTDNEQFF; abundance: -; len: 13; d_gene: -; j_gene: TRBJ2-1; v_gene: TRBV12-3/TRBV12-4
CDR3nt: TGTGCCAGCACCCTGGGGGGCAGCTCCTACGAGCAGTACTTC; CDR3aa: CASTLGGSSYEQYF; abundance: many; len: 14; d_gene: -; j_gene: TRBJ2-7; v_gene: TRBV3-1
CDR3nt: TGTGCCAGCAGTTACAGGAGGGGAGCTAATTCACCCCTCCACTTT; CDR3aa: CASSYRRGANSPLHF; abundance: few; len: 15; d_gene: -; j_gene: TRBJ1-6; v_gene: TRBV6-2/TRBV6-3
CDR3nt: TGCAGCGTTGCCGACCTGGCAGGGAGGTATGGCTACACCTTC; CDR3aa: CSVADLAGRYGYTF; abundance: few; len: 14; d_gene: -; j_gene: TRBJ1-2; v_gene: TRBV29-1
CDR3nt: TGTGCCAGCTTAGAAAGAGGCGGAAAGTGGTATGGCTACACCTTC; CDR3aa: CASLERGGKWYGYTF; abundance: many; len: 15; d_gene: -; j_gene: TRBJ1-2; v_gene: TRBV6-1
CDR3nt: TGTGCCAGTAGTATTAACAGCAAGTTAGCCGGGGAGCTGTTTTTT; CDR3aa: CASSINSKLAGELFF; abundance: -; len: 15; d_gene: -; j_gene: TRBJ2-2; v_gene: TRBV19
CDR3nt: TGTGCCAGCAGCTTAGGCGGGCAGGGGGAGCGGTACGATACAGATACGCAGTATTTT; CDR3aa: CASSLGGQGERYDTDTQYF; abundance: few; len: 19; d_gene: TRBD1; j_gene: TRBJ2-3; v_gene: TRBV11-2
CDR3nt: TGCAGCGTTGTAATATTGAACAGCAACACTGAAGCTTTCTTT; CDR3aa: CSVVILNSNTEAFF; abundance: few; len: 14; d_gene: -; j_gene: TRBJ1-1; v_gene: TRBV29-1
CDR3nt: TGTGCCAGCAGCGTAGCTACGGGGGGTCTGGGAGAGACCCAGTACTTC; CDR3aa: CASSVATGGLGETQYF; abundance: -; len: 16; d_gene: TRBD2; j_gene: TRBJ2-5; v_gene: TRBV9
CDR3nt: TGCGCCAGCAGCTTGGGACAGTTTAACACCGGGGAGCTGTTTTTT; CDR3aa: CASSLGQFNTGELFF; abundance: many; len: 15; d_gene: -; j_gene: TRBJ2-2; v_gene: TRBV5-1
CDR3nt: TGTGCCAGCAGCTTGCCACACGCCATGGAAGATACGCAGTATTTT; CDR3aa: CASSLPHAMEDTQYF; abundance: few; len: 15; d_gene: -; j_gene: TRBJ2-3; v_gene: TRBV7-8
CDR3nt: TGTGCCAGCAGCCCTGGGAGATTTAGCGGGGGGCCCCCGAACATGTATACGCAGTATTTT; CDR3aa: CASSPGRFSGGPPNMYTQYF; abundance: many; len: 20; d_gene: TRBD2; j_gene: TRBJ2-3; v_gene: TRBV11-2
CDR3nt: TGCAGCGTCCAGCAGCACTACGAGCAGTACTTC; CDR3aa: CSVQQHYEQYF; abundance: few; len: 11; d_gene: -; j_gene: TRBJ2-7; v_gene: TRBV29-1
CDR3nt: TGCAGTGCTACGGCTAGCGGGGGCCCCTACGAGCAGTACTTC; CDR3aa: CSATASGGPYEQYF; abundance: many; len: 14; d_gene: TRBD2; j_gene: TRBJ2-7; v_gene: TRBV20-1
CDR3nt: TGTGCCAGCAGTTACTTAGGGGCAAATGAGCAGTTCTTC; CDR3aa: CASSYLGANEQFF; abundance: many; len: 13; d_gene: -; j_gene: TRBJ2-1; v_gene: TRBV6-5
CDR3nt: TGTGCCAGCAGCCAAGGCAAATCCTCCTACAATGAGCAGTTCTTC; CDR3aa: CASSQGKSSYNEQFF; abundance: -; len: 15; d_gene: -; j_gene: TRBJ2-1; v_gene: TRBV3-1
CDR3nt: TGCGCCAGCAGCCAAGATCGGGCCGCGGAGACCCAGTACTTC; CDR3aa: CASSQDRAAETQYF; abundance: few; len: 14; d_gene: -; j_gene: TRBJ2-5; v_gene: TRBV4-1
CDR3nt: TGTGCCAGCAGTTCCCGCCCGAATCAGCCCCAGCATTTT; CDR3aa: CASSSRPNQPQHF; abundance: few; len: 13; d_gene: -; j_gene: TRBJ1-5; v_gene: TRBV6-5
CDR3nt: TGTGCCAGCAGCCTCGAAACAACAGGGCCCCAGCCCCAGCATTTT; CDR3aa: CASSLETTGPQPQHF; abundance: few; len: 15; d_gene: -; j_gene: TRBJ1-5; v_gene: TRBV7-2
CDR3nt: TGTGCCAGCAGCTTTAGATCCGCCAGCTCCTACAATGAGCAGTTCTTC; CDR3aa: CASSFRSASSYNEQFF; abundance: -; len: 16; d_gene: -; j_gene: TRBJ2-1; v_gene: TRBV5-5
CDR3nt: TGTGCCAGCGCGGGACAGAACTATGGCTACACCTTC; CDR3aa: CASAGQNYGYTF; abundance: -; len: 12; d_gene: TRBD1; j_gene: TRBJ1-2; v_gene: TRBV5-5
CDR3nt: TGTGCCAGCAGATCGAGGACTAGCGGGGGGACCGACACAGATACGCAGTATTTT; CDR3aa: CASRSRTSGGTDTDTQYF; abundance: few; len: 18; d_gene: TRBD2; j_gene: TRBJ2-3; v_gene: TRBV6-1
CDR3nt: TGTGCCAGCAGTGAGTACAGGGGAGGCCTTCAGCCCCAGCATTTT; CDR3aa: CASSEYRGGLQPQHF; abundance: -; len: 15; d_gene: TRBD1; j_gene: TRBJ1-5; v_gene: TRBV6-1
CDR3nt: TGTGCCAGCTCGAGGGGACCTCAGGTCTATGGCTACACCTTC; CDR3aa: CASSRGPQVYGYTF; abundance: -; len: 14; d_gene: -; j_gene: TRBJ1-2; v_gene: TRBV12-3/TRBV12-4
CDR3nt: TGTGCCAGCAGGCCCCCCGGGTACACTGAAGCTTTCTTT; CDR3aa: CASRPPGYTEAFF; abundance: few; len: 13; d_gene: -; j_gene: TRBJ1-1; v_gene: TRBV12-3/TRBV12-4
CDR3nt: TGCGCCAGCGAGGTCGGGACAGGGATCACCGGGGAGCTGTTTTTT; CDR3aa: CASEVGTGITGELFF; abundance: few; len: 15; d_gene: TRBD1; j_gene: TRBJ2-2; v_gene: TRBV5-1
CDR3nt: TGTGCCTGGAGGGGGAGATCTCAAGAGACCCAGTACTTC; CDR3aa: CAWRGRSQETQYF; abundance: -; len: 13; d_gene: -; j_gene: TRBJ2-5; v_gene: TRBV30
CDR3nt: TGTGCCAGCAACCGGGACCAGATCTACGAGCAGTACTTC; CDR3aa: CASNRDQIYEQYF; abundance: few; len: 13; d_gene: -; j_gene: TRBJ2-7; v_gene: TRBV6-2/TRBV6-3
CDR3nt: TGTGCCAGCAGCCTCCAGCGGGGGATCTACGAGCAGTACTTC; CDR3aa: CASSLQRGIYEQYF; abundance: -; len: 14; d_gene: TRBD2; j_gene: TRBJ2-7; v_gene: TRBV7-2
CDR3nt: TGTGCCAGCAGCGAACAGGGAGCCAGGGGCTCAGGTACGCAGTATTTT; CDR3aa: CASSEQGARGSGTQYF; abundance: -; len: 16; d_gene: -; j_gene: TRBJ2-3; v_gene: TRBV9
CDR3nt: TGTGCCAGCAGTCGGAGCGATCCCTCCTACAATGAGCAGTTCTTC; CDR3aa: CASSRSDPSYNEQFF; abundance: -; len: 15; d_gene: -; j_gene: TRBJ2-1; v_gene: TRBV6-2/TRBV6-3
CDR3nt: TGCAGTGCTAGACCAGGAAGGTCCTACGAGCAGTACTTC; CDR3aa: CSARPGRSYEQYF; abundance: few; len: 13; d_gene: -; j_gene: TRBJ2-7; v_gene: TRBV20-1
CDR3nt: TGCGCCAGCAGCCAAGGAGTCCAGACCTCGTATGGCTACACCTTC; CDR3aa: CASSQGVQTSYGYTF; abundance: few; len: 15; d_gene: -; j_gene: TRBJ1-2; v_gene: TRBV4-3